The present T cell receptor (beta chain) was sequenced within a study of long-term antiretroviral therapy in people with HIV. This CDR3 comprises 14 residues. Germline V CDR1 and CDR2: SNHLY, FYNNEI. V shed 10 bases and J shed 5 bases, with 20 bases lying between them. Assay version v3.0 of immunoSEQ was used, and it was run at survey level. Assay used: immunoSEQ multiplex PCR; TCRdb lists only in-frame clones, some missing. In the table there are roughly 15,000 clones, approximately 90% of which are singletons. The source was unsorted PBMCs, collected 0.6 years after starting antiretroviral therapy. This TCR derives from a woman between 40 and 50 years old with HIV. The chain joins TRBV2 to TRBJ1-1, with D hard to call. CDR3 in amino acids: CATQASFGKTEAFF. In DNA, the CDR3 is TGTGCCACCCAAGCAAGCTTTGGGAAAACTGAAGCTTTCTTT.